This note documents a single T cell receptor beta chain sequence. The table lists this clone with a count of one. The antigen it recognizes is unknown. No base-level quality is on record; no much larger clone is a single base apart. TCRbeta CDR3 regions were amplified from genomic DNA by means of the immunoSEQ Assay, a bias-controlled multiplex PCR. Per the original workflow: The number of nucleated cells in each sample was estimated from the amplification of reference gene primers within the assay. To quantify the absolute abundance of each unique TCRbeta CDR3 rearrangement, sequence reads were collapsed and filtered. For each sample, productive Simpson clonality was calculated as the square root of Simpson's diversity index across productive rearrangements. What TCRdb holds here is the immuneACCESS table cut down to in-frame rearrangements. Part of the clones is not present; checked against another copy, under half of the missing clones reflect an unresolved V gene, and the others are unexplained. Clone size and V and J calls were adopted from that table, with D and trimming inferred from the DNA. This sample is represented by about 70,000 clones; roughly nine tenths of them were singletons. 7% to 10% of the sample is held by the ten biggest clonotypes.

The collaborating institutions used their own protocols to collect whole blood in K2EDTA tubes. For TCRbeta analysis, collaborators shipped samples as frozen whole blood, isolated PBMCs, or DNA extracted from either of those sample types. The data were obtained in a study of blood T cell repertoires in COVID-19 (TCRdb year 2020). For context, the study as a whole: Collaborator samples came from the United States, Italy and Spain and covered acute and convalescent phases of COVID-19. The material from the prospective study consisted of cDNA or gDNA derived from T cells, B-cell-depleted T cells, or PBMCs. Subjects who had been exposed to COVID-19, were actively infected with it, or had recovered from it provided the deeply sampled blood TCRbeta repertoires that made up the dataset. The repertoires were released in a freely available public database intended as a resource for research on the immune response to SARS-CoV-2. Samples came from the ongoing ImmuneRACE study (first 160 participants) plus 1,254 subjects from 6 global collaborators. The sample metadata nearly always contained a de-identified subject ID, COVID-19 status, age in years and sex. Where HLA class I and class II types were available, the types were taken from metadata supplied by the sample provider, not from assay-based typing.

Results and caveats for the whole study, not just this receptor: How much clinical and demographic metadata was included differed by source and by participant, and the metadata was provided uncurated.

From V the trimming removes 6 bases and from J it removes 11 bases, while the gene matches leave 8 bases of the junction unaccounted for. From a lookup of the germline V gene, CDR1 and CDR2 are MNHEY and SVGEGT. Including cysteine and phenylalanine, the CDR3 has 14 amino acids. Just CDR3 DNA is preserved here, 42 bases in frame from base 1. The receptor was derived from a man aged 50 to 59 with active COVID-19. Sequencing was performed on peripheral blood. The receptor chain draws on TRBV6-2 or TRBV6-3 and TRBJ1-6; 9 central bases correspond to TRBD1. The nucleotide sequence reads TGTGCCAGCAGCACCGGGACAGGGTATACACCCCTCCACTTT. Its protein product is CASSTGTGYTPLHF.